This TCR beta chain was obtained from a study of identifying expanded T cells in peripheral blood. The assay was immunoSEQ multiplex PCR, and TCRdb's table has in-frame clones only and misses some. The data contain 50,000 to 75,000 clones, about 90% of them seen just once; the ten biggest clones take up just over 4.5%. CDR1 and CDR2 from the germline V gene are SGHDT and YYEEEE. J was trimmed by 3 bases and V by 0 bases; bases with no gene match: 2. This CDR3 has 16 amino acids. This clonotype was sampled from a person between 18 and 75 years old in good health. Sequencing was performed on blood. The chain employs TRBV5-6 and TRBJ2-2; 10 nucleotides agree with TRBD2. The DNA for the CDR3 is TGTGCCAGCAGCTTGGTTCTAGCGGGGGACACCGGGGAGCTGTTTTTT. Encoded protein: CASSLVLAGDTGELFF.